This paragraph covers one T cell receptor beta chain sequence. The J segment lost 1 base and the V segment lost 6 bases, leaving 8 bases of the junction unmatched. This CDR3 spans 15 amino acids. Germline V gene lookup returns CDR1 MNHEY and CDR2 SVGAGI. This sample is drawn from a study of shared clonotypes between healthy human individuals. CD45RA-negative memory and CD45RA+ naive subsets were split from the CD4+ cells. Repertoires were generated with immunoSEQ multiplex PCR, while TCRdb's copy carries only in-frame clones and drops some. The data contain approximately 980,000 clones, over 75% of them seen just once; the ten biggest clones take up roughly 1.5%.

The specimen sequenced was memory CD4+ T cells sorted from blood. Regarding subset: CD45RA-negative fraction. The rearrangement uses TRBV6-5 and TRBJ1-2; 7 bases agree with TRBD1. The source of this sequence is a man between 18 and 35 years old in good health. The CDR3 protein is CASRLGQLLNYGYTF. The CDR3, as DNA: TGTGCCAGCAGGCTGGGACAGTTACTTAACTATGGCTACACCTTC.